The 32 T cell receptor beta chains in this list originate from one sample, sequenced in a study of OX40 agonist ivuxolimab in advanced cancers. Profiled with immunoSEQ multiplex PCR; TCRdb holds only in-frame clones, not every one. Of about 74,000 clones detected, roughly 88% appear once; the ten largest clones hold under 2%. Sequencing used CD4+ or CD8+ T cells sorted from blood, obtained in a trial of the OX40 agonist ivuxolimab. These receptors all stem from an adult with an advanced solid tumor such as melanoma, head and neck, liver or kidney cancer.

The CDR3 spells CASRVNNEQFF. CDR3 DNA: TGTGCCAGCAGGGTCAACAATGAGCAGTTCTTC. The genes are TRBV25-1 and TRBJ2-1; D gene uncertain. V lost 6 bases and J 5 bases, leaving 5 bases between the germline ends. This CDR3 region has 11 residues. CDR1 MGHDK and CDR2 SYGVNS come from the germline V gene.

The rearrangement links TRBV28 to TRBJ2-5; D is perhaps TRBD2 (5 bases). This CDR3 is built from 13 residues. CDR1 is MDHEN, CDR2 SYDVKM, per germline. V lost 5 bases to trimming and J lost 5 bases, with 12 bases between them. CDR3 DNA sequence: TGTGCCAGCAGTCCCACTAGAAGGGAGACCCAGTACTTC. Encoded protein: CASSPTRRETQYF.

The CDR3 spells CASSPGRAEKLFF. CDR3 bases: TGTGCCAGCAGCCCGGGACGGGCTGAAAAACTGTTTTTT. This chain connects TRBV5-4 to TRBJ1-4; perhaps TRBD1 as D (5 bases). Germline CDR1 and CDR2: SGHNT and YYREEE (reference sequence). The CDR3 sequence is 13 residues long. The V end lost 4 bases, the J end lost 7 bases, and 11 bases lay between the germline ends.

This clone was observed a few times. The chain uses TRBV5-4 and TRBJ1-5, with D possibly TRBD1 on 5 matching bases. Germline V lookup: CDR1 SGHNT, CDR2 YYREEE (reference sequence). The CDR3 consists of 15 residues. The germline V and J ends were trimmed by 4 bases and 2 bases, with 13 bases remaining between them. The CDR3 coding sequence is TGTGCCAGCAGCGCAACAGGTGTTGGCAATCAGCCCCAGCATTTT. This codes for CASSATGVGNQPQHF.

This clone came up once. This rearrangement joins TRBV5-1 to TRBJ2-5; 10 nucleotides line up with TRBD1. V shed 3 bases, J shed 5 bases, and the junction held 4 bases outside the gene matches. CDR1 is SGHRS, CDR2 YFSETQ, per germline. The CDR3 covers 14 residues. The CDR3, as DNA: TGCGCCAGCAGCTCCGGGACAGGGGTTGAGACCCAGTACTTC. Protein product: CASSSGTGVETQYF.

The chain recombines TRBV7-3 with TRBJ1-4; D may be TRBD1 (5 bases). CDR3 length: 15 amino acids. CDR1 is SGHTA, CDR2 FQGTGA, per germline. V was clipped by 1 base and J by 7 bases, with 13 bases between them. The CDR3 spells CASSLRGLRGEKLFF. The CDR3 nucleotides read TGTGCCAGCAGCTTAAGAGGACTGAGGGGTGAAAAACTGTTTTTT.

V and J are TRBV2 and TRBJ2-2; 10 nucleotides align to TRBD2. J gave up 4 bases and V 4 bases, and 12 bases lay outside the gene matches. Germline V gives CDR1 SNHLY, CDR2 FYNNEI. This CDR3 region has 18 residues. This CDR3 reads CASSGPRRLAGVTGELFF. The CDR3 DNA sequence: TGTGCCAGCAGTGGCCCGAGGAGGCTAGCGGGAGTCACCGGGGAGCTGTTTTTT.

This clone was detected a few times. This chain connects TRBV28 to TRBJ1-1; D ambiguous. With 2 bases removed from V and 9 bases from J, the gap between germline ends came to 13 bases. CDR3 length: 13 residues. CDR1 is MDHEN, CDR2 SYDVKM, per germline. The CDR3 nucleotides read TGTGCCAGCAGTTTAGGGAACTACCCCCAAGCTTTCTTT. It encodes CASSLGNYPQAFF. The full variable domain, with the rest looked up from reference TRBV28 and TRBJ1-1, is DVKVTQSSRYLVKRTGEKVFLECVQDMDHENMFWYRQDPGLGLRLIYFSYDVKMKEKGDIPEGYSVSREKKERFSLILESASTNQTSMYLCASSLGNYPQAFFGQGTRLTVV.

This chain connects TRBV5-1 to TRBJ2-3; possible D gene TRBD2, 6 bases. The CDR3 runs to 15 residues. Germline loops: CDR1 SGHRS, CDR2 YFSETQ. V lost 0 bases, J lost 1 base, and 9 bases lay in between. The CDR3 protein is CASSLEGGGTDTQYF. Written as DNA, the CDR3 is TGCGCCAGCAGCTTGGAAGGCGGGGGCACAGATACGCAGTATTTT.

The chain couples TRBV7-2 to TRBJ2-7; 7 nucleotides agree with TRBD2. V trimming: 3 bases; J trimming: 5 bases; junction bases outside the gene matches: 7. Germline assignment: CDR1 SGHTA and CDR2 FQGNSA. The CDR3 consists of 14 residues. DNA for the CDR3: TGTGCCAGCAGCTTTGGATCGGGAGGCCACGAGCAGTACTTC. It yields the protein CASSFGSGGHEQYF.

V usage is TRBV7-8 and J usage is TRBJ2-7; D is perhaps TRBD1 or TRBD2 (5 bases each). V was shortened by 5 bases and J by 2 bases, with 16 bases between the two germline ends. The CDR3 sequence is 15 residues long. The germline V gene encodes CDR1 SGHVS and CDR2 FQNEAQ. CDR3 bases: TGTGCCAGCAGCCACGGGGCCTTCTCGACCTACGAGCAGTACTTC. This sequence encodes CASSHGAFSTYEQYF.

V and J are TRBV19 and TRBJ2-3; possibly TRBD2 for D (6 bases). V shed 6 bases and J shed 3 bases, with 19 bases lying between them. The CDR3 consists of 16 residues. Germline loops: CDR1 LNHDA, CDR2 SQIVND (reference sequence). CDR3 amino acids: CASSEVGGTGTDTQYF. The CDR3 nucleotides read TGTGCCAGTAGCGAGGTGGGGGGAACGGGAACAGATACGCAGTATTTT.

This clone was observed a handful of times. In nucleotides, the CDR3 is TGTGCCTGGGGCCGGGAAAAACTGTTTTTT. It codes for CAWGREKLFF. This chain joins TRBV30 and TRBJ1-4; D is uncertain. The germline V gene encodes CDR1 GTSNPN and CDR2 SVGIG (reference sequence). The CDR3 is 10 amino acids. Trimming pared 5 bases from V and 8 bases from J, leaving 6 bases between.

V and J are TRBV28 and TRBJ2-3, with D perhaps matching TRBD1 (6 bases). The CDR3 has 15 amino acids. Germline lookup yields CDR1 MDHEN and CDR2 SYDVKM. V was shortened by 2 bases and J by 1 base, with 10 bases between the two germline ends. The chain's CDR3 is CASSLPGQRTDTQYF. The DNA of the CDR3 is TGTGCCAGCAGTTTACCTGGACAGCGCACAGATACGCAGTATTTT.

The chain couples TRBV27 to TRBJ2-1; D possibly corresponds to TRBD2 (6 bases). The V end lost 7 bases, the J end lost 3 bases, and 13 bases lay between the germline ends. Germline assignment: CDR1 MNHEY and CDR2 SMNVEV (reference sequence). CDR3 length: 14 amino acids. CDR3 nucleotides: TGTGCCAGCACCCCTGGGCGGGGCTACAATGAGCAGTTCTTC. Its translation: CASTPGRGYNEQFF.

CDR3 in amino acids: CASSIRTGQGYTF. The CDR3 DNA reads as TGTGCCAGCAGTATCAGGACAGGACAAGGCTACACCTTC. The rearrangement links TRBV28 to TRBJ1-2; 7 bases match TRBD1. Trimming took 5 bases from V and 8 from J; bases not matched to a gene: 8. CDR1 is MDHEN and CDR2 is SYDVKM in the germline V gene. This CDR3 contains 13 residues.

The chain is built from TRBV11-2 and TRBJ1-2; D unclear. This CDR3 is built from 12 residues. Per germline, CDR1 SGHAT and CDR2 FQNNGV. V gave up 5 bases and J gave up 8 bases, with 12 bases separating them. CDR3 DNA sequence: TGTGCCAGCAGCCGAGGCGAAGGCGGCTACACCTTC. Its translation is CASSRGEGGYTF.

The V call is TRBV7-3, the J call TRBJ2-1; D gene uncertain. The CDR3 spans 13 residues. The germline gives CDR1 SGHTA, CDR2 FQGTGA. Trimming pared 5 bases from V and 7 bases from J, leaving 12 bases between. In DNA form, the CDR3 reads TGTGCCAGCAGCGCGAATCTGGGGAATGAGCAGTTCTTC. Translation gives CASSANLGNEQFF.

The chain has TRBV9 and TRBJ2-1; TRBD2 might be the D (6 bases). Germline loops: CDR1 SGDLS, CDR2 YYNGEE. Between the trimmed V and J ends, which lost 2 bases and 0 bases, there was a span of 9 bases. The CDR3 spans 15 residues. CDR3 region: CASSVRDFSYNEQFF. CDR3 nucleotides: TGTGCCAGCAGCGTCCGGGACTTCTCCTACAATGAGCAGTTCTTC.

The gene calls are TRBV9 and TRBJ1-5; D not certain. V gave up 3 bases and J gave up 2 bases, with 12 bases separating them. CDR1 and CDR2 (germline): SGDLS, YYNGEE. The CDR3 contains 15 residues. The CDR3 is CASSAGFGGNQPQHF. CDR3 DNA sequence: TGTGCCAGCAGCGCGGGGTTTGGAGGCAATCAGCCCCAGCATTTT.

This chain links TRBV7-8 with TRBJ2-5; D gene uncertain. CDR1 and CDR2 (germline): SGHVS, FQNEAQ. The CDR3 length is 14 residues. The ends were cut back, 2 bases at V and 7 bases at J, with 14 bases in the middle. The DNA for the CDR3 is TGTGCCAGCAGCTTAACCCCCTCTCTTCTGACCCAGTACTTC. Amino acid sequence: CASSLTPSLLTQYF.

This rearrangement joins TRBV27 to TRBJ2-1; 9 bases agree with TRBD2. The CDR3 extends over 15 amino acids. Per germline, CDR1 MNHEY and CDR2 SMNVEV (reference sequence). The junction had 6 bases not matched to a gene; V was cut back by 7 bases and J by 2 bases. CDR3 loop: CASTVSGRPYNEQFF. CDR3 sequence (DNA): TGTGCCAGCACCGTTAGCGGGAGACCCTACAATGAGCAGTTCTTC.

V and J are TRBV5-4 and TRBJ1-2, with TRBD1 as a possible D gene (6 bases). Trimming left V 3 bases short and J 0 bases short, with 9 bases between. The CDR3 contains 14 residues. Germline V CDR1 and CDR2: SGHNT, YYREEE (reference sequence). This CDR3 reads CASSSTGSNYGYTF. As DNA, the CDR3 is TGTGCCAGCAGCTCGACAGGTTCTAACTATGGCTACACCTTC. Drawing the rest from reference TRBV5-4 and TRBJ1-2, the complete variable domain is ETGVTQSPTHLIKTRGQQVTLRCSSQSGHNTVSWYQQALGQGPQFIFQYYREEENGRGNFPPRFSGLQFPNYSSELNVNALELDDSALYLCASSSTGSNYGYTFGSGTRLTVV.

A single count supports this clone. The V and J genes are TRBV11-1 and TRBJ2-3; D not certain. V gave up 2 bases and J gave up 6 bases, with 6 bases separating them. The CDR3 has 12 amino acids. Germline loops: CDR1 SGHAT, CDR2 FQDESV (reference sequence). The CDR3 nucleotides read TGTGCCAGCAGCTTAACCGGGGATACGCAGTATTTT. Encoded protein: CASSLTGDTQYF.

Regarding this clone: A junction boundary mismatches the germline segment, possibly from a read error. The V and J genes are TRBV27 and TRBJ1-2, with TRBD1 as a possible D gene (5 bases). Germline V CDR1 and CDR2: MNHEY, SMNVEV (reference sequence). The CDR3 length is 16 residues. In DNA, the CDR3 is TGTGCCAGCAGTCTATCCCCGAGGGGAAGGGACTATGGCTACACCTTC. Its protein product is CASSLSPRGRDYGYTF.

The chain recombines TRBV9 with TRBJ2-3, with 8 bases fitting TRBD2. The V and J ends lost 1 base and 4 bases, in that order; junction bases with no gene match: 5. This CDR3 has 15 residues. Germline loops: CDR1 SGDLS, CDR2 YYNGEE. The CDR3 protein is CASSVWGLDPDTQYF. The CDR3 bases are TGTGCCAGCAGCGTATGGGGACTAGACCCAGATACGCAGTATTTT. Full variable domain (rest looked up from reference TRBV9 and TRBJ2-3): DSGVTQTPKHLITATGQRVTLRCSPRSGDLSVYWYQQSLDQGLQFLIQYYNGEERAKGNILERFSAQQFPDLHSELNLSSLELGDSALYFCASSVWGLDPDTQYFGPGTRLTVL.

The chain couples TRBV27 to TRBJ2-3; D gene ambiguous. V was pared by 7 bases and J by 1 base, with 12 bases between. Germline V CDR1 and CDR2: MNHEY, SMNVEV (reference sequence). This CDR3 contains 14 residues. The CDR3 region has the DNA TGTGCCAGCATGTCAAGTGGGGGCACAGATACGCAGTATTTT. As protein: CASMSSGGTDTQYF.

This sequence joins TRBV23-1 and TRBJ2-7; 10 positions match TRBD1. TRBV23-1 is designated an ORF whose function remains uncertain. V dropped 11 bases and J dropped 2; count of bases not matched to a gene: 12. CDR3 length equals 15 residues. The CDR3 DNA sequence: TGCGCCCTGCCCTCCCAGGGGACAGGGGCCTACGAGCAGTACTTC. Its translation is CALPSQGTGAYEQYF.

V and J are TRBV7-3 and TRBJ2-1; D not certain. Germline V lookup: CDR1 SGHTA, CDR2 FQGTGA. The CDR3 runs 14 residues. With 3 bases removed from V and 9 bases from J, the gap between germline ends came to 15 bases. Here the CDR3 DNA reads TGTGCCAGCAGCTTCGGCGGACGGTATGGTGAGCAGTTCTTC. It encodes CASSFGGRYGEQFF. Looking up the rest from reference TRBV7-3 and TRBJ2-1 gives the full variable domain: GAGVSQTPSNKVTEKGKYVELRCDPISGHTALYWYRQSLGQGPEFLIYFQGTGAADDSGLPNDRFFAVRPEGSVSTLKIQRTERGDSAVYLCASSFGGRYGEQFFGPGTRLTVL.

This chain uses TRBV4-1 with TRBJ2-1; tentative D call: TRBD1 (6 bases). Germline V CDR1 and CDR2: MGHRA, YSYEKL. V gave up 1 base and J gave up 4 bases, with 14 bases separating them. The CDR3 has 16 amino acids. CDR3 protein: CASSQVGTKVYNEQFF. The CDR3 coding sequence is TGCGCCAGCAGCCAAGTAGGGACAAAGGTGTACAATGAGCAGTTCTTC.

On this clone itself: This likely comes from a read error, as the CDR3 has no conserved phenylalanine or tryptophan at its end. The DNA is left out, because the CDR3 cannot be placed on it with certainty; the CDR3 is given as TCRdb lists it. The chain is built from TRBV23-1 and TRBJ2-3; the table gives TRBD2 as D, unverified against the DNA. TRBV23-1 is assigned to the ORF class and has an uncertain function. Including both end residues, the CDR3 is 11 amino acids long. CDR3: CASSLLKARRL.

In this sample, this clone turned up a few times. This chain uses TRBV15 with TRBJ1-5; D unclear. The CDR3 is made up of 12 amino acids. Between the trimmed V and J ends, which lost 0 bases and 5 bases, there was a span of 2 bases. Germline V gene data show CDR1 as LNHNV and CDR2 as YYDKDF (reference sequence). The CDR3 DNA reads as TGTGCCACCAGCAGAGATGATCAGCCCCAGCATTTT. This translates into CATSRDDQPQHF.